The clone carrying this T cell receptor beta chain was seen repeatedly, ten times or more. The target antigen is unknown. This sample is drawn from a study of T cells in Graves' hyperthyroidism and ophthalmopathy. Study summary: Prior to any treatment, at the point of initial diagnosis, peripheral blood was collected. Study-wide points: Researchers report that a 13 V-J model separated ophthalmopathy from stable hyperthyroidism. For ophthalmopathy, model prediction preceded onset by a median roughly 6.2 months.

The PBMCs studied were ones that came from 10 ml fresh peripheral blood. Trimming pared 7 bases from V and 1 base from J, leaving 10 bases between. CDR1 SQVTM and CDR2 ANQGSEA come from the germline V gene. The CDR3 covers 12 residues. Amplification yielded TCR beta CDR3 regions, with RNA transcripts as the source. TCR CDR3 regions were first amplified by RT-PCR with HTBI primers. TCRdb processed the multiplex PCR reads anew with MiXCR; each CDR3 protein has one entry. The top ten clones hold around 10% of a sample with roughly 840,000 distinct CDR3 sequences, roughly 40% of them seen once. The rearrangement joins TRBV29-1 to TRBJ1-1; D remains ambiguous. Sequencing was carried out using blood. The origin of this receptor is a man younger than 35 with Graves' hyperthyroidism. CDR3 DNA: TGCAGCGCTCAAGCACAGAACACTGAAGCTTTCTTT. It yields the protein CSAQAQNTEAFF.